This TCR beta chain was recovered during a study of radiotherapy plus CTLA-4 blockade in lung cancer. Study overall: Objective responses were seen in roughly 20% of patients, disease control in about 30%.

Notes on the study in general: Radiotherapy with ipilimumab was followed by blood expansion of tumor-derived clones. Reports identified early blood T cell clone dynamics, with interferon-beta, as the best response predictor.

Patients had chemo-refractory metastatic non-small-cell lung cancer and received focal radiation plus CTLA-4 blockade that used ipilimumab. Germline-derived CDR1 and CDR2 are MDHEN and SYDVKM. J was trimmed by 3 bases and V by 5 bases; bases with no gene match: 13. The CDR3 covers 17 residues. The repertoire was sequenced with immunoSEQ multiplex PCR; TCRdb's copy has only in-frame clones and lacks some. The sample lists 120,000 or so clones; about four fifths were seen once. Notes on this clone: What it binds is not known.

The clonotype comes from a human donor with non-small cell lung cancer who had a partial response to radiotherapy plus ipilimumab. V usage is TRBV28 and J usage is TRBJ2-1; 7 nucleotides line up with TRBD2. The material sequenced was peripheral blood, taken from a patient treated with radiotherapy plus ipilimumab. The CDR3 is CASSPDWAWGGYNEQFF. The DNA of the CDR3 is TGTGCCAGCAGTCCCGATTGGGCGTGGGGGGGCTACAATGAGCAGTTCTTC. Complete variable domain (other parts from reference TRBV28 and TRBJ2-1): DVKVTQSSRYLVKRTGEKVFLECVQDMDHENMFWYRQDPGLGLRLIYFSYDVKMKEKGDIPEGYSVSREKKERFSLILESASTNQTSMYLCASSPDWAWGGYNEQFFGPGTRLTVL.